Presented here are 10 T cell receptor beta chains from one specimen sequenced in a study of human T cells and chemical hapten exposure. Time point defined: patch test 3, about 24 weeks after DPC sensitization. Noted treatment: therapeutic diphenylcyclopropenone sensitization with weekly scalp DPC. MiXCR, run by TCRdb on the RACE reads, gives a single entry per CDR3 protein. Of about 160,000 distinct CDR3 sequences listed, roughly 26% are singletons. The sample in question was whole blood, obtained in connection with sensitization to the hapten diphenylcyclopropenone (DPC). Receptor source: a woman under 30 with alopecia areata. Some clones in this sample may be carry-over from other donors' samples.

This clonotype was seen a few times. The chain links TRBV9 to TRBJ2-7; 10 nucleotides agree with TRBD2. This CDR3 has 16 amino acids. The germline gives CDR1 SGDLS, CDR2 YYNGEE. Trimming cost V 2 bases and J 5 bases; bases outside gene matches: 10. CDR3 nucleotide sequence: TGTGCCAGCAGCGTCAAAGCGGGAGGGCCAGGGGACGAGCAGTACTTC. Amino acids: CASSVKAGGPGDEQYF. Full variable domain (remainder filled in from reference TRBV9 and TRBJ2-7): DSGVTQTPKHLITATGQRVTLRCSPRSGDLSVYWYQQSLDQGLQFLIQYYNGEERAKGNILERFSAQQFPDLHSELNLSSLELGDSALYFCASSVKAGGPGDEQYFGPGTRLTVT.

The CDR3 loop is CAISDPEGGGGFNSPLHF. The CDR3 DNA follows: TGTGCCATCAGTGACCCAGAGGGGGGAGGAGGTTTTAATTCACCCCTCCACTTT. The chain employs TRBV10-3 and TRBJ1-6, with a tentative D call TRBD1 (6 bases). V shed 3 bases and J shed 6 bases, with 21 bases lying between them. This CDR3 is built from 18 residues. Germline assignment: CDR1 ENHRY and CDR2 SYGVKD.

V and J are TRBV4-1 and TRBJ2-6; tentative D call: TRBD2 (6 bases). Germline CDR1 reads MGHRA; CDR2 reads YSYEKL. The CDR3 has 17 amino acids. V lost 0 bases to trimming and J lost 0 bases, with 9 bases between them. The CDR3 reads CASSQDRRGSGANVLTF. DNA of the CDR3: TGCGCCAGCAGCCAAGATCGGAGGGGCTCTGGGGCCAACGTCCTGACTTTC.

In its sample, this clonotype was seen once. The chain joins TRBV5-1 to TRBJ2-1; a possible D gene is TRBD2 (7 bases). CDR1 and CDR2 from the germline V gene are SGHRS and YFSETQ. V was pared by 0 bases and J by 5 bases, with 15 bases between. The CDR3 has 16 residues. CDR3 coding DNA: TGCGCCAGCAGCTTGGGGGGAGGGGGTTTCGACAATGAGCAGTTCTTC. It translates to CASSLGGGGFDNEQFF.

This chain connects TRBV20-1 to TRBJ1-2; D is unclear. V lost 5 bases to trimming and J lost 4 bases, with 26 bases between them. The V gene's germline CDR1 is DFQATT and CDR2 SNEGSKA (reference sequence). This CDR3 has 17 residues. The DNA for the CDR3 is TGCAGTGCTGACTTTGGGAGTAGTACACAACAACGCTATGGCTACACCTTC. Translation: CSADFGSSTQQRYGYTF.

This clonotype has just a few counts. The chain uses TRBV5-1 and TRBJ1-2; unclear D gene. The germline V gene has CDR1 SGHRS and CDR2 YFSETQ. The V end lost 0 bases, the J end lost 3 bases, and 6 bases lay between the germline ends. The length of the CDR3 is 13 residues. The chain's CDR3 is CASSLELDYGYTF. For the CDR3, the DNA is TGCGCCAGCAGCTTGGAGTTGGACTATGGCTACACCTTC.

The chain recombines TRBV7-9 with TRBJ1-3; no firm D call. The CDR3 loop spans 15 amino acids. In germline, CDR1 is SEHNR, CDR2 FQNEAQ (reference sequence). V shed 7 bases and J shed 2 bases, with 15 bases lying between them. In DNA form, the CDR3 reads TGTGCCAGCACCCCCCGGGTGAACCCTGGAAACACCATATATTTT. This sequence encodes CASTPRVNPGNTIYF.

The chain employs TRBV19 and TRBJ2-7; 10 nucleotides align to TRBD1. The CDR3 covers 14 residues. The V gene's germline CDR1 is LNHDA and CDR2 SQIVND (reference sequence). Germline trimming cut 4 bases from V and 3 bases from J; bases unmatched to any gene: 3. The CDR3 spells CASSTGQGRYEQYF. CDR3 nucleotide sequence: TGTGCCAGTAGTACGGGACAGGGGCGCTACGAGCAGTACTTC.

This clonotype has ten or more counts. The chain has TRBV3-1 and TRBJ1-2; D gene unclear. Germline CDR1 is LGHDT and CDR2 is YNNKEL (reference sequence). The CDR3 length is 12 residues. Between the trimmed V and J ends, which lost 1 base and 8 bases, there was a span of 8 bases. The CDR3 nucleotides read TGTGCCAGCAGCCAAGCAGGAGGAGGCTACACCTTC. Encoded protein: CASSQAGGGYTF. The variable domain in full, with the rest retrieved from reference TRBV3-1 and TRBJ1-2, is DTAVSQTPKYLVTQMGNDKSIKCEQNLGHDTMYWYKQDSKKFLKIMFSYNNKELIINETVPNRFSPKSPDKAHLNLHINSLELGDSAVYFCASSQAGGGYTFGSGTRLTVV.

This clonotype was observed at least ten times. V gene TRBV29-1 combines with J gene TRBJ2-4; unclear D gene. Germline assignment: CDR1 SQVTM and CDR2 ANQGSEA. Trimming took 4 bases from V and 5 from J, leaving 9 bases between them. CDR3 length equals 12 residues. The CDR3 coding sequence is TGCAGCGTTGGGGCTTATCAAAACATTCAGTACTTC. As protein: CSVGAYQNIQYF. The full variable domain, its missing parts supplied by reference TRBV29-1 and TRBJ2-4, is SAVISQKPSRDICQRGTSLTIQCQVDSQVTMMFWYRQQPGQSLTLIATANQGSEATYESGFVIDKFPISRPNLTFSTLTVSNMSPEDSSIYLCSVGAYQNIQYFGAGTRLSVL.